This entry lists 5 T cell receptor beta chains sequenced from one sample in a study of blood T cell repertoires in COVID-19. Assay used: immunoSEQ multiplex PCR; TCRdb lists only in-frame clones, some missing. The sample carries 55,000 to 90,000 clones, about 89% recorded once. What was sequenced was peripheral blood. Every receptor here comes from an older woman with acute or convalescent COVID-19.

This clone was detected a few times. The DNA for the CDR3 is TGTGCCAGTACAGAGGGCTATGGCTACACCTTC. It is translated as CASTEGYGYTF. The chain combines TRBV2 with TRBJ1-2, with D hard to call. The germline V gene encodes CDR1 SNHLY and CDR2 FYNNEI. This CDR3 comprises 11 residues. V lost 9 bases, J lost 4 bases, and 9 bases lay in between.

The rearrangement joins TRBV5-4 to TRBJ2-1, with a tentative D call TRBD1 (6 bases). The CDR3 is 15 amino acids. The ends were cut back, 3 bases at V and 7 bases at J, with 17 bases in the middle. Germline V gene data show CDR1 as SGHNT and CDR2 as YYREEE (reference sequence). This chain's CDR3 is CASSSALQGVNEQFF. CDR3 DNA: TGTGCCAGCAGCTCAGCATTACAGGGAGTTAATGAGCAGTTCTTC. The variable domain in full, completed from reference TRBV5-4 and TRBJ2-1, reads ETGVTQSPTHLIKTRGQQVTLRCSSQSGHNTVSWYQQALGQGPQFIFQYYREEENGRGNFPPRFSGLQFPNYSSELNVNALELDDSALYLCASSSALQGVNEQFFGPGTRLTVL.

This chain joins TRBV3-1 (or the pseudogene TRBV3-2) and TRBJ2-2; D unclear. Germline CDR1 and CDR2: LGHDT and YNNKEL (reference sequence). V was shortened by 5 bases and J by 6 bases, with 10 bases between the two germline ends. This CDR3 region has 13 residues. In DNA form, the CDR3 reads TGTGCCAGCAGCACCCCGGGTTCCGGGGAGCTGTTTTTT. It yields the protein CASSTPGSGELFF.

The gene calls are TRBV6-5 and TRBJ1-4; 7 bases match TRBD1. Germline CDR1 reads MNHEY; CDR2 reads SVGAGI. J lost 4 bases, V lost 10 bases, and 9 bases had no gene match. CDR3 length equals 14 residues. CDR3 nucleotide sequence: TGTGCCATAAGCCGTACAGGGGATAATGAAAAACTGTTTTTT. Its translation is CAISRTGDNEKLFF.

The chain couples TRBV4-2 to TRBJ2-5; the match to TRBD2 covers 7 bases. This CDR3 spans 14 amino acids. The V segment lost 0 bases and the J segment 3 bases; nucleotides outside the gene matches: 1. Germline V gene sequence: CDR1 LGHNA, CDR2 YNFKEQ. The DNA of the CDR3 is TGTGCCAGCAGCCAAGATGGGGGGGAAGAGACCCAGTACTTC. It translates to CASSQDGGEETQYF.